These 16 T cell receptor beta chains came from one sample sequenced in a study of cytomegalovirus exposure and HLA in healthy donors listed by TCRdb under 2017. The receptor library was made with the immunoSEQ multiplex PCR assay. For the multiplex PCR, a mixture combining 60 forward primers for TCR Vbeta segments and 13 reverse primers for TCR Jbeta segments was used. TCRdb obtained this table from immuneACCESS and retained in-frame rearrangements with V and J assigned. These tables miss some clones; where compared with another copy, unresolved V genes account for less than half of the shortfall, and the remainder is unexplained. In all, the sample holds approximately 50,000 clones, and less than 70% of those were seen once. Approximately 12% of the sample comes from the top ten. The specimen was PBMCs. The receptor source for this set is a human donor in good health.

There are a few counts of this clone. V usage is TRBV11-2 and J usage is TRBJ1-1, with D hard to call. The CDR3 runs 13 residues. Looked up from germline, CDR1 is SGHAT and CDR2 is FQNNGV. Trimming removed 5 bases from V and 1 base from J, with 8 bases in between. This chain's CDR3 is CASSTSGNTEAFF. CDR3 bases: TGTGCCAGCAGCACCAGTGGGAACACTGAAGCTTTCTTT. The whole variable domain, filled in from reference TRBV11-2 and TRBJ1-1, reads EAGVAQSPRYKIIEKRQSVAFWCNPISGHATLYWYQQILGQGPKLLIQFQNNGVVDDSQLPKDRFSAERLKGVDSTLKIQPAKLEDSAVYLCASSTSGNTEAFFGQGTRLTVV.

In this sample, this clone turned up a few times. Germline and junction disagree at one end, which may indicate a read error. The chain links TRBV7-7 to TRBJ1-1; 7 bases agree with TRBD1. Germline V lookup: CDR1 SSHAT, CDR2 FNYEAQ (reference sequence). The CDR3 has 14 amino acids. As DNA, the CDR3 is TGTGCTAGCAGCTTACCAACAGGGGAGACTGAAGCTTTCTTT. This gives the protein CASSLPTGETEAFF.

Only a few counts were recorded for this clone. The chain has TRBV4-2 and TRBJ1-2; the D gene is possibly TRBD1 (5 bases). The length of the CDR3 is 16 residues. Germline assignment: CDR1 LGHNA and CDR2 YNFKEQ. Trimming pared 3 bases from V and 1 base from J, leaving 15 bases between. CDR3 nucleotides: TGTGCCAGCAGCCACCCGCAAGACAGCCTTAACTATGGCTACACCTTC. Protein sequence: CASSHPQDSLNYGYTF.

The rearrangement joins TRBV9 to TRBJ1-3; 9 positions match TRBD1. The germline V gene encodes CDR1 SGDLS and CDR2 YYNGEE. J was trimmed by 6 bases and V by 0 bases; bases with no gene match: 10. The CDR3 has 17 amino acids. In nucleotides, the CDR3 is TGTGCCAGCAGCGTAGGTCCGGGACAGGGCGGGAAAAACACCATATATTTT. Translating it yields CASSVGPGQGGKNTIYF. Drawing the rest from reference TRBV9 and TRBJ1-3, the complete variable domain is DSGVTQTPKHLITATGQRVTLRCSPRSGDLSVYWYQQSLDQGLQFLIQYYNGEERAKGNILERFSAQQFPDLHSELNLSSLELGDSALYFCASSVGPGQGGKNTIYFGEGSWLTVV.

This clone was detected only a few times. V and J are TRBV6-5 and TRBJ2-2; D unresolved. V lost 2 bases, J lost 4 bases, and 14 bases lay in between. The CDR3 is 16 residues long. Per germline, CDR1 MNHEY and CDR2 SVGAGI. CDR3 nucleotides: TGTGCCAGCAGTTACCTCTCCCGGAGCCCCACCGGGGAGCTGTTTTTT. Translation: CASSYLSRSPTGELFF.

The chain joins TRBV4-1 to TRBJ1-1, with D perhaps matching TRBD1 (5 bases). The CDR3 consists of 17 residues. CDR1 and CDR2 from the germline V gene are MGHRA and YSYEKL. Trimming stripped 1 base from V and 5 bases from J, with 20 bases between. The CDR3: CASSQVPSEGEVTEAFF. DNA of the CDR3: TGCGCCAGCAGCCAAGTTCCTTCGGAAGGGGAGGTTACTGAAGCTTTCTTT.

The CDR3 is CASSLGQGDYNEQFF. CDR3 DNA: TGTGCCAGCAGTTTAGGACAGGGGGATTACAATGAGCAGTTCTTC. The chain employs TRBV28 and TRBJ2-1; 10 bases line up with TRBD1. CDR1 and CDR2 (germline): MDHEN, SYDVKM. The CDR3 consists of 15 residues. The junction had 2 bases not matched to a gene; V was cut back by 2 bases and J by 4 bases.

The chain employs TRBV7-3 and TRBJ2-3, with 9 bases identical to TRBD2. CDR3 size: 15 residues. V shed 5 bases, J shed 2 bases, and the junction held 5 bases outside the gene matches. Germline values: CDR1 SGHTA, CDR2 FQGTGA. This CDR3 reads CASSLSGGFTDTQYF. The CDR3 bases are TGTGCCAGCAGCCTAAGCGGGGGGTTCACAGATACGCAGTATTTT.

The table lists this clone with a count of one. This chain joins TRBV5-1 and TRBJ2-5, with TRBD1 matching over 8 bases. Germline CDR1 is SGHRS and CDR2 is YFSETQ. The CDR3 consists of 15 residues. V lost 2 bases, J lost 5 bases, and 8 bases stayed unmatched. The CDR3 spells CASSLRTGPGETQYF. The CDR3 DNA is TGCGCCAGCAGCTTAAGGACAGGGCCAGGGGAGACCCAGTACTTC.

This sequence joins TRBV7-6 and TRBJ2-2; maybe TRBD2 (6 bases). V was trimmed by 5 bases and J by 1 base, leaving 11 bases between them. This CDR3 has 15 amino acids. Germline CDR1 and CDR2: SGHVS and FNYEAQ. CDR3 protein: CASSTGTLNTGELFF. The CDR3 DNA reads TGTGCCAGCAGCACCGGGACTCTGAACACCGGGGAGCTGTTTTTT.

The V and J genes are TRBV2 and TRBJ1-2; 10 bases are shared with TRBD1. This CDR3 is 16 amino acids long. The J segment lost 2 bases and the V segment lost 7 bases, leaving 10 bases of the junction unmatched. Germline-derived CDR1 and CDR2 are SNHLY and FYNNEI. CDR3 sequence reads: CASKRTGGVGNYGYTF. CDR3 nucleotide sequence: TGTGCCAGCAAGAGGACAGGGGGAGTTGGGAACTATGGCTACACCTTC. The full variable domain, with the rest looked up from reference TRBV2 and TRBJ1-2, is EPEVTQTPSHQVTQMGQEVILRCVPISNHLYFYWYRQILGQKVEFLVSFYNNEISEKSEIFDDQFSVERPDGSNFTLKIRSTKLEDSAMYFCASKRTGGVGNYGYTFGSGTRLTVV.

V usage is TRBV7-8 and J usage is TRBJ1-2; 7 bases match TRBD1. This CDR3 spans 15 amino acids. Germline V CDR1 and CDR2: SGHVS, FQNEAQ. Losses at the gene ends were 1 base for V and 7 bases for J; bases not matched to a gene: 9. The CDR3 region is CASSLESRGPGGYTF. The CDR3 DNA is TGTGCCAGCAGCTTAGAGAGTAGGGGGCCGGGTGGCTACACCTTC.

The chain has TRBV19 and TRBJ1-3, with TRBD1 matching over 8 bases. The germline gives CDR1 LNHDA, CDR2 SQIVND (reference sequence). With V trimmed by 3 bases and J by 3 bases, 1 base remained unmatched. The CDR3 is 14 residues long. CDR3 loop: CASSMTGDGNTIYF. CDR3 DNA sequence: TGTGCCAGTAGTATGACAGGGGATGGAAACACCATATATTTT.

The CDR3 region is CSVDNAGGASGELFF. The CDR3 nucleotides read TGCAGCGTTGATAATGCCGGGGGGGCTTCCGGGGAGCTGTTTTTT. V and J are TRBV29-1 and TRBJ2-2, with 8 bases lining up with TRBD2. After removal of 3 bases from V and 6 bases from J, the junction contained 9 bases not matched to a gene. Germline CDR1 SQVTM, CDR2 ANQGSEA. The CDR3 totals 15 residues.

This clone showed up just a few times. This chain joins TRBV30 and TRBJ2-7; 9 positions match TRBD1. With 2 bases clipped from V and 2 bases from J, the junction kept 4 bases outside the gene matches. Germline CDR1 is GTSNPN and CDR2 is SVGIG (reference sequence). CDR3 length equals 14 residues. For the CDR3, the DNA is TGTGCCTGGAGTACGGGACAGGGTGCCTACGAGCAGTACTTC. Its translation is CAWSTGQGAYEQYF.

The sample holds a few counts of this clone. The chain carries TRBV5-1 and TRBJ1-1; D uncertain. The V gene's germline CDR1 is SGHRS and CDR2 YFSETQ. The CDR3 extends over 11 amino acids. V dropped 3 bases and J dropped 8 bases, with 8 bases sitting between them. The CDR3 loop reads CASSSQVEAFF. CDR3 DNA: TGCGCCAGCAGCTCACAAGTCGAAGCTTTCTTT.